This T cell receptor (beta chain) was captured by sequencing in a study of CD8 T cells in ankylosing spondylitis. Broader study findings: Reportedly, significant enrichment of disease-linked clones occurred in matched ankylosing spondylitis synovial fluid.

This clonotype was seen many times. Its specificity is unknown. TCRdb recomputed calls from the 5' RACE reads with MiXCR, one row per CDR3 protein. The sample includes around 130,000 distinct CDR3 sequences, about 6.5% of them seen just once. This CDR3 is built from 14 residues. V was clipped by 1 base and J by 0 bases, with 9 bases between them. CDR1 is DFQATT and CDR2 is SNEGSKA in the germline V gene (reference sequence). This receptor was obtained from a male donor with ankylosing spondylitis or in good health (not recorded which). Material for sequencing was blood, either unsorted or a sorted T cell fraction (not recorded which). The rearrangement links TRBV20-1 to TRBJ2-5, with D perhaps TRBD1 or TRBD2 (6 bases each). The CDR3 loop is CSARGGTYQETQYF. CDR3 bases: TGCAGTGCTAGAGGCGGGACATACCAAGAGACCCAGTACTTC.